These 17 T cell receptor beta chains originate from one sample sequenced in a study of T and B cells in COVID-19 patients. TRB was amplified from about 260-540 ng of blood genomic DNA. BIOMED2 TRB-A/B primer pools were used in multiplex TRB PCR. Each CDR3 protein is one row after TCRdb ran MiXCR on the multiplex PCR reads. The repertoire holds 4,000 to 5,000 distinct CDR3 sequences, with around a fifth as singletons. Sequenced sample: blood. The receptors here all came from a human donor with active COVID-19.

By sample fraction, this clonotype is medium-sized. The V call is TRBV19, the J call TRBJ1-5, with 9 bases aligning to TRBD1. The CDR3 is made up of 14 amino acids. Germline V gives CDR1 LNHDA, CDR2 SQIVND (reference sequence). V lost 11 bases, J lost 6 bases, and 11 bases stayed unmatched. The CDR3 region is CAAGIGTGFQPQHF. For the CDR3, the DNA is TGTGCCGCGGGTATAGGGACAGGGTTTCAGCCCCAGCATTTT.

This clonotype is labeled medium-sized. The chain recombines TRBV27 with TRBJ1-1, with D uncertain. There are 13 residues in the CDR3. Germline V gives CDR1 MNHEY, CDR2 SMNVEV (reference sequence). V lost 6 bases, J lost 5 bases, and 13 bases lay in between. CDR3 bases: TGTGCCAGCAGCTTTATTCCCGGGACTGAAGCTTTCTTT. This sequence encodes CASSFIPGTEAFF.

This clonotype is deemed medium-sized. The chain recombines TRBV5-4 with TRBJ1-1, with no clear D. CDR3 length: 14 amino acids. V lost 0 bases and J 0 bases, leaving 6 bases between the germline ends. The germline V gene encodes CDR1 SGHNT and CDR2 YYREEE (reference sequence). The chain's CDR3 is CASSLGRLNTEAFF. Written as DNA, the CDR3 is TGTGCCAGCAGCTTGGGTAGACTGAACACTGAAGCTTTCTTT.

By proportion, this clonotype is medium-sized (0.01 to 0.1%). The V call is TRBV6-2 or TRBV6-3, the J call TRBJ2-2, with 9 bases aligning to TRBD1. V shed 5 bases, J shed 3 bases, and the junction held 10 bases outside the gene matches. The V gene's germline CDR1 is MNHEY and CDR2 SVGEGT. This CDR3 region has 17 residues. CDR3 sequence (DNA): TGTGCCAGCAGTCGCCCCCTGACAGGGGGGGACACCGGGGAGCTGTTTTTT. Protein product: CASSRPLTGGDTGELFF.

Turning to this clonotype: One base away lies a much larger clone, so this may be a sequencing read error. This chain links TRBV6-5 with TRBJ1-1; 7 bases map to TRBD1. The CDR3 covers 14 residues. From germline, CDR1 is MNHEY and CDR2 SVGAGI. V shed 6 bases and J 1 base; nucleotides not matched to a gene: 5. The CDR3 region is CASRKGQKNTEAFF. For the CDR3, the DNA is TGTGCCAGCAGGAAGGGACAGAAGAACACTGAAGCTTTCTTT.

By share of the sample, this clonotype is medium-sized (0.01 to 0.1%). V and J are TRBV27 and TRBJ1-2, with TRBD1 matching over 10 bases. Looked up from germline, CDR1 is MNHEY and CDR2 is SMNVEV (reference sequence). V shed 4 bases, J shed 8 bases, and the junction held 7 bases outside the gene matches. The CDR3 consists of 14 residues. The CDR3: CASSSRQGARGYTF. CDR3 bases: TGTGCCAGCAGTTCAAGACAGGGGGCTAGGGGCTACACCTTC.

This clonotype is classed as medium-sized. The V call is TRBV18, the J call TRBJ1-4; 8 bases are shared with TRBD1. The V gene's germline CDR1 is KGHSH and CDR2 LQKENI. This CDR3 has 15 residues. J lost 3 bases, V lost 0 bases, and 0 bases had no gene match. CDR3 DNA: TGTGCCAGCTCACCACCGGGACAGGCTAATGAAAAACTGTTTTTT. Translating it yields CASSPPGQANEKLFF.

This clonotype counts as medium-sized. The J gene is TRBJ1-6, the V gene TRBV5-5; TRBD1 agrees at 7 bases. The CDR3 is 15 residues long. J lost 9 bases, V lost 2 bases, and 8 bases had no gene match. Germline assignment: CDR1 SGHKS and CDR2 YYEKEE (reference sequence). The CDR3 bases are TGTGCCAGCAGCTTTAACAGGGGAAAAGGTTCACCCCTCCACTTT. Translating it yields CASSFNRGKGSPLHF.

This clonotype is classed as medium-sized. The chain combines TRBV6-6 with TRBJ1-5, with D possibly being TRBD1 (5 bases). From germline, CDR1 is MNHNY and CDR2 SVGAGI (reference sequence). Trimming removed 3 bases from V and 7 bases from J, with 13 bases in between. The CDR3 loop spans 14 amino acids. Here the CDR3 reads CASSYLGVAQPQHF. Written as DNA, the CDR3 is TGTGCCAGCAGTTATTTGGGGGTCGCACAGCCCCAGCATTTT.

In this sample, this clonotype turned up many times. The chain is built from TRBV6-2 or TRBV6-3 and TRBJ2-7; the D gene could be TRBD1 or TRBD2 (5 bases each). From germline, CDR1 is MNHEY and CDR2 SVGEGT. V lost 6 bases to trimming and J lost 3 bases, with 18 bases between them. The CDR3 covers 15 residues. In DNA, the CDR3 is TGTGCCAGCAGGACAGACTATCCAAGAAACTACGAGCAGTACTTC. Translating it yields CASRTDYPRNYEQYF.

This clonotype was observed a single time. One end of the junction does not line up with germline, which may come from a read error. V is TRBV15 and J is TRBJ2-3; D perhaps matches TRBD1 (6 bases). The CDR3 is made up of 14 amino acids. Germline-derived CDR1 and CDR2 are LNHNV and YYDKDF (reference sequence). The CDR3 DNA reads TGTGCCGCCAGCTGGGACACTTACACAGATACGCAGTATTTT. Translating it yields CAASWDTYTDTQYF.

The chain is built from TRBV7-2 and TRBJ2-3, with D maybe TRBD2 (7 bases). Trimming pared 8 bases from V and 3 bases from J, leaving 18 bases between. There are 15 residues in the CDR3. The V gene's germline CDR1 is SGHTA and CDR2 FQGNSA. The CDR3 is CASDRGRAETDTQYF. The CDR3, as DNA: TGTGCCAGCGATAGGGGGAGGGCCGAGACAGATACGCAGTATTTT.

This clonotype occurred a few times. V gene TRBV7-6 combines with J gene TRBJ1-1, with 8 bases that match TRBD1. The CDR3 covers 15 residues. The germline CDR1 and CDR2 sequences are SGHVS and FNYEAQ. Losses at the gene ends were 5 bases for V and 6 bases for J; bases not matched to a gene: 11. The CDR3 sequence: CASSKQGEVVAEAFF. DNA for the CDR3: TGTGCCAGCAGCAAACAGGGGGAAGTCGTCGCTGAAGCTTTCTTT.

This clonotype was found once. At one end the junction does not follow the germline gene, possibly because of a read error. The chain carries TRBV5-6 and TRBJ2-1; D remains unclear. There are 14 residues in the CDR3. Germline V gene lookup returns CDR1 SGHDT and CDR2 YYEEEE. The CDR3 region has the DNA TGCGCCAGCAATGATGGTTCGGAGTACAATGAGCAGTTCTTC. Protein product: CASNDGSEYNEQFF.

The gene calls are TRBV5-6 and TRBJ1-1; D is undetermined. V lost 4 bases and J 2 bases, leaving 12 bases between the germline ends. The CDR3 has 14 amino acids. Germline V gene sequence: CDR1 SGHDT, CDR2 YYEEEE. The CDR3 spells CASSTTALNTEAFF. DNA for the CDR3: TGTGCCAGCAGCACTACAGCGCTAAACACTGAAGCTTTCTTT.

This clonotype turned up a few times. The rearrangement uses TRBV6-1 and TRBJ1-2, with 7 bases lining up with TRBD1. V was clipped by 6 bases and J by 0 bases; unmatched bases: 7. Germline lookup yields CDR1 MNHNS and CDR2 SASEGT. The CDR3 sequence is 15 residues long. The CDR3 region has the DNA TGTGCCAGCAGACAGGGGATAGGGCCTAACTATGGCTACACCTTC. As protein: CASRQGIGPNYGYTF.

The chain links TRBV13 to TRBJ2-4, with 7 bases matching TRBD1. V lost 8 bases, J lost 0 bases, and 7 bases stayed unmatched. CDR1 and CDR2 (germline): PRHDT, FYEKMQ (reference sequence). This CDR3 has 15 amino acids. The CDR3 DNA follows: TGTGCCAGCTCTAGACAGGGAAAAGCCAAAAACATTCAGTACTTC. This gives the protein CASSRQGKAKNIQYF.